This T cell receptor (beta chain) was recorded in a study of somatic mutations in cytotoxic T cells in rheumatoid arthritis. The CDR3 sequence is 11 residues long. The V gene end was trimmed by 5 bases and the J gene end by 12 bases; junction bases not matched to a gene: 7. The V gene's germline CDR1 is SQVTM and CDR2 ANQGSEA. The data were produced by immunoSEQ multiplex PCR, yet TCRdb's version contains in-frame clones alone and is incomplete. In the table there are more than 20,000 clones, around 84% of which are singletons. The sample consisted of CD8+ T cells sorted from blood. V is TRBV29-1 and J is TRBJ1-5, with 7 nucleotides matching TRBD1. The TCR was taken from a woman aged 50 to 60 in good health. This CDR3 reads CSVKNQGGQHF. The CDR3 coding sequence is TGCAGCGTTAAAAACCAGGGGGGCCAGCATTTT.